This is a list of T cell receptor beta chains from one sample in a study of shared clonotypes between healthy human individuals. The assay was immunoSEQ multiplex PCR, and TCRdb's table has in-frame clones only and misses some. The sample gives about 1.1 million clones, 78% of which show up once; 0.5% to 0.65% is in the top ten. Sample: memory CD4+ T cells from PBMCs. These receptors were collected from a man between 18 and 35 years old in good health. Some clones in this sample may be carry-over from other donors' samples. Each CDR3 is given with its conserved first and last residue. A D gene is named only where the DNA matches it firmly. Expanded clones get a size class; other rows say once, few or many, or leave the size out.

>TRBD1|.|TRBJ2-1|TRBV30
CAWSDEGAGEQFF
TGTGCCTGGAGTGACGAGGGGGCAGGGGAGCAGTTCTTC
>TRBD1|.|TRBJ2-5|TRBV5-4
CASSLGQDQETQYF
TGTGCCAGCAGCCTGGGACAGGACCAAGAGACCCAGTACTTC
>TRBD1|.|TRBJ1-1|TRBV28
CASSFIGQGAGTEAFF
TGTGCCAGCAGTTTTATAGGACAGGGGGCAGGCACTGAAGCTTTCTTT
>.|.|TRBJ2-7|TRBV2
CASIRRDEQYF
TGTGCCAGCATCAGGAGGGACGAGCAGTACTTC
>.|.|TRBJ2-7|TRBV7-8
CASSLGAGWHF
TGTGCCAGCAGCTTAGGGGCAGGGTGGCACTTC
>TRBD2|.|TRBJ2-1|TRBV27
CASSSSGWLAGDNEQFF
TGTGCCAGCAGTTCTTCTGGATGGCTAGCGGGAGACAATGAGCAGTTCTTC
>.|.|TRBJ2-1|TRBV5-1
CASSRPLSYNEQFF
TGCGCCAGCAGCCGCCCGTTATCCTACAATGAGCAGTTCTTC
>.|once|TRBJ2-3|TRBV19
CASSSRGSTDTQYF
TGTGCCAGTAGTTCTCGTGGTAGCACAGATACGCAGTATTTT
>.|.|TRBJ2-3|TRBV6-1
CASSTSVRDTQYF
TGTGCCAGCAGTACGAGTGTCAGGGATACGCAGTATTTT
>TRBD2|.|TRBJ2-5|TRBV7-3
CAPGVSGRAWETQYF
TGTGCCCCCGGGGTAAGCGGGAGGGCCTGGGAGACCCAGTACTTC
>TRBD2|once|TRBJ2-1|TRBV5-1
CASSPGTSGPNEQFF
TGCGCCAGCAGTCCCGGGACTAGCGGCCCCAATGAGCAGTTCTTC
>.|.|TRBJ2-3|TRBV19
CASSIDSTDTQYF
TGTGCCAGTAGTATCGACAGCACAGATACGCAGTATTTT
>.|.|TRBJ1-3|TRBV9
CASSVYPSGNTIYF
TGTGCCAGCAGCGTCTATCCCTCTGGAAACACCATATATTTT
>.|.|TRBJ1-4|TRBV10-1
CASSEGGASEKLFF
TGCGCCAGCAGCGAAGGTGGGGCCTCTGAAAAACTGTTTTTT
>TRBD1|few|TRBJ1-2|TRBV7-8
CASSLSRDSYGYTF
TGTGCCAGCAGCTTAAGTCGGGACAGCTATGGCTACACCTTC
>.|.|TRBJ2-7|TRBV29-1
CSVGWGHEQYF
TGCAGCGTTGGTTGGGGCCACGAGCAGTACTTC
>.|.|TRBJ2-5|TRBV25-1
CASSGTGSRQETQYF
TGTGCCAGCAGTGGAACAGGGTCCCGCCAAGAGACCCAGTACTTC
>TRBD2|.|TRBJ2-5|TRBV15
CATSRATRTSGRSGFETQYF
TGTGCCACCAGCAGAGCAACCCGGACTAGCGGGAGGTCGGGGTTTGAGACCCAGTACTTC
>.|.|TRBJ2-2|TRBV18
CASSPGEPGELFF
TGTGCCAGCTCACCAGGGGAACCCGGGGAGCTGTTTTTT
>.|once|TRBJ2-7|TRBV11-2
CASSSPRGGGEQYF
TGTGCCAGCAGCAGTCCCCGGGGAGGGGGCGAGCAGTACTTC
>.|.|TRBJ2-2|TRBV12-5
CASGVGNTGELFF
TGTGCTAGTGGGGTAGGAAACACCGGGGAGCTGTTTTTT
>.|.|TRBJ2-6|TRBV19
CASSIVRTGGANVLTF
TGTGCCAGTAGTATAGTCCGTACCGGAGGGGCCAACGTCCTGACTTTC
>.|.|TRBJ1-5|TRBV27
CASSLGRTNQPQHF
TGTGCCAGCAGTTTGGGTCGGACCAATCAGCCCCAGCATTTT
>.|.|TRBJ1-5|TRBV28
CASSPSGAEGNWGPQHF
TGTGCCAGCAGTCCATCAGGGGCTGAAGGGAATTGGGGGCCCCAGCATTTT
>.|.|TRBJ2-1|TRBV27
CASSSQKLGYNEQFF
TGTGCCAGCAGTTCCCAAAAACTAGGTTACAATGAGCAGTTCTTC
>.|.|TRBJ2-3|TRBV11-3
CASSFSMGAGDTQYF
TGTGCCAGCAGCTTTAGTATGGGGGCAGGGGATACGCAGTATTTT
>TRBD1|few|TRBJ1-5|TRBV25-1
CASGQGHSNQPQHF
TGTGCCAGCGGACAGGGGCATAGCAATCAGCCCCAGCATTTT
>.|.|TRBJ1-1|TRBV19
CASSVDLTGITFF
TGTGCCAGTAGTGTTGACTTGACGGGGATTACTTTCTTT
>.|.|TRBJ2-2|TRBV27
CASKVGFGGTGELFF
TGTGCCAGCAAAGTCGGGTTTGGTGGGACCGGGGAGCTGTTTTTT
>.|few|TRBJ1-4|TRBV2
CASSAQGFNEKLFF
TGTGCCAGCAGCGCCCAGGGCTTTAATGAAAAACTGTTTTTT
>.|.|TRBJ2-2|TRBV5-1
CASSPGPYTGELFF
TGCGCCAGCAGCCCGGGACCCTACACCGGGGAGCTGTTTTTT
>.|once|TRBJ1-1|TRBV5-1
CASTRVGGEAEAFF
TGCGCCAGCACCCGGGTAGGGGGAGAGGCTGAAGCTTTCTTT
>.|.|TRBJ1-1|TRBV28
CATIRTANTEAFF
TGTGCCACCATTCGGACAGCTAACACTGAAGCTTTCTTT
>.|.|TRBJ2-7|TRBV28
CASSLSLQVYEQYF
TGTGCCAGCAGTTTATCGCTTCAGGTCTACGAGCAGTACTTC
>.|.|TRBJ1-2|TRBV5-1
CASSKDSSNYGYTF
TGCGCCAGCAGCAAGGACAGCTCGAACTATGGCTACACCTTC
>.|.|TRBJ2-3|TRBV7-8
CASSLALAPSTDTQYF
TGTGCCAGCAGCTTAGCTCTAGCCCCTAGCACAGATACGCAGTATTTT
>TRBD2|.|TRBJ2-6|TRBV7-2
CASSFSGRSSGANVLTF
TGTGCCAGCAGCTTTAGCGGGCGGAGCTCTGGGGCCAACGTCCTGACTTTC
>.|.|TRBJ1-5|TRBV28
CASTRPRQPQHF
TGTGCCAGCACCCGGCCAAGGCAGCCCCAGCATTTT
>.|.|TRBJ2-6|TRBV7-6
CASSRLVGASGANVLTF
TGTGCCAGCAGCCGCCTAGTTGGGGCCTCGGGGGCCAACGTCCTGACTTTC
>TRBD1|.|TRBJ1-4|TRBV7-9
CASSFGQGLGRANEKLFF
TGTGCCAGCAGTTTCGGACAGGGATTAGGAAGGGCTAATGAAAAACTGTTTTTT
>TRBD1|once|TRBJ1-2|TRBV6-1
CASTSGQGDGYTF
TGTGCCAGCACCTCGGGACAGGGAGATGGCTACACCTTC
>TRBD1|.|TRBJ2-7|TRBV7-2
CASSPGQSYEQYF
TGTGCCAGCAGCCCGGGACAGAGCTACGAGCAGTACTTC
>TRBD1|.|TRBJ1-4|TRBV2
CASSRGTENEKLFF
TGTGCCAGCAGCCGCGGGACAGAAAATGAAAAACTGTTTTTT
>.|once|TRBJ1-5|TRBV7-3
CASSLTGTNQPQHF
TGTGCCAGCAGCTTGACCGGGACAAATCAGCCCCAGCATTTT
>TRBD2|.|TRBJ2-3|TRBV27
CASRTSGTDTQYF
TGTGCCAGCAGAACTAGCGGAACAGATACGCAGTATTTT
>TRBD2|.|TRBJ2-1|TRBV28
CASSPRLAGVGEQFF
TGTGCCAGCAGTCCCAGACTAGCGGGAGTTGGTGAGCAGTTCTTC
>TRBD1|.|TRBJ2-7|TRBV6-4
CASSVRAQPDRVAYEQYF
TGTGCCAGCAGTGTTAGGGCACAACCGGACAGGGTTGCCTACGAGCAGTACTTC
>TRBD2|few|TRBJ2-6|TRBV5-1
CASSSRGGPTELSGANVLTF
TGCGCCAGCAGCTCCCGCGGGGGGCCGACGGAACTTTCTGGGGCCAACGTCCTGACTTTC